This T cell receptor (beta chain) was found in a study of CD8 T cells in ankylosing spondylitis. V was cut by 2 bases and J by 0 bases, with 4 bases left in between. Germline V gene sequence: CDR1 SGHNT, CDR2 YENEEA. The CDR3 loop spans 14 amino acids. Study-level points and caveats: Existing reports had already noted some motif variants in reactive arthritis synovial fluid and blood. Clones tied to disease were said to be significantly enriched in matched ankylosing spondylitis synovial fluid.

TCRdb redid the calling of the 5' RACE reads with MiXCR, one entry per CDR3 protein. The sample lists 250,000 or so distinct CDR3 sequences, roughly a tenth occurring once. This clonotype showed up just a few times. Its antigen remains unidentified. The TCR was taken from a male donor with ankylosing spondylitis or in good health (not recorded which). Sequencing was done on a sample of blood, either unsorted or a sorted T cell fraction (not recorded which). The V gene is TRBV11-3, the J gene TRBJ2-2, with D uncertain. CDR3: CASSLSANTGELFF. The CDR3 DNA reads TGTGCCAGCAGCTTATCCGCGAACACCGGGGAGCTGTTTTTT.